This TCR beta chain was sequenced in a study of regulatory T cells in long-lasting Graves disease. Study-level results: Accuracy may have been reduced by the small sample size.

To note about this clonotype: Its target is unknown.

Researchers made TCR beta libraries by using iRepertoire HTBI primers and running Arm-PCR on CDR3 regions. Study processing details: Sequenced samples collectively carried under 75 TRBV and 11 to 15 TRBJ segments. TCRdb re-called the multiplex PCR reads with MiXCR, one entry per CDR3 protein. The V and J calls reflect TCRdb's pipeline rather than the authors' work. This table has over 250,000 distinct CDR3 sequences, 20% to 25% appearing once. CDR1 and CDR2 from the germline V gene are DFQATT and SNEGSKA (reference sequence). This CDR3 region has 12 residues. Trimming removed 3 bases from V and 6 bases from J, with 12 bases in between. Time point: persistent/refractory GD, antithyroid drugs over 5 years with positive TRAb. After RNA was extracted from PBMCs, the TCR library was made from it. It was by American Thyroid Association guidelines that Graves' disease was diagnosed.

The chain is built from TRBV20-1 and TRBJ2-7; D is possibly TRBD1 or TRBD2 (7 bases each). This sequence originates from a female donor with Graves disease. This specimen consisted of peripheral blood mononuclear cells (PBMCs), obtained when the disease was refractory, from a patient treated with antithyroid drugs. CDR3 nucleotide sequence: TGCAGTGCTAGCCCAGGGGGGGGCGAGCAGTACTTC. It translates to CSASPGGGEQYF.